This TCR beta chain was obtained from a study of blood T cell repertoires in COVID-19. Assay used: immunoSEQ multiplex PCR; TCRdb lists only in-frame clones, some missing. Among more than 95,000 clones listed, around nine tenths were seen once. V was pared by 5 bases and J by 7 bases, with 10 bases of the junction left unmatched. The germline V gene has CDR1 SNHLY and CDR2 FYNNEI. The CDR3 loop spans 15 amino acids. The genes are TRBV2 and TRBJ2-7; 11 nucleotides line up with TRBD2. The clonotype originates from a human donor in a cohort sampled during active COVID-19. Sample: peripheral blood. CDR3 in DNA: TGTGCCAGCAGTTCACGACTAGCGGGAACACTGGAGCAGTACTTC. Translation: CASSSRLAGTLEQYF.